The T cell receptor (beta chain) under discussion was sequenced for a study of cytomegalovirus exposure and HLA in healthy donors. Overall study findings and caveats: Rates of TCR association differed by HLA locus in a later analysis, with DRB1 highest and HLA-C lowest. In a later analysis, V- and J-gene trimming of beta chains associated with a DCLRE1C missense variant, replicated independently.

This PCR relied on a set of 60 Vbeta primers and 13 Jbeta primers. Libraries were prepared by immunoSEQ multiplex PCR; TCRdb keeps only in-frame clonotypes and omits some of them. This repertoire shows more than 85,000 clones, less than 85% found once; its top ten account for around 8.5%. V gave up 6 bases and J gave up 4 bases, with 16 bases separating them. The CDR3 contains 15 residues. Per germline, CDR1 MNHEY and CDR2 SVGAGI. This clone was recorded a few times. The antigen remains undetermined. The receptor comes from a man aged 35 to 55 in good health and CMV-seropositive. The chain joins TRBV6-5 to TRBJ1-5; TRBD1 might be the D (6 bases). Material for sequencing was PBMCs. DNA for the CDR3: TGTGCCAGCAGCCCCGACAGGAACCTTAATCAGCCCCAGCATTTT. Protein sequence: CASSPDRNLNQPQHF.